These T cell receptor beta chains were read from a single sample in a study of human T cells and chemical hapten exposure. TCRdb used MiXCR to reprocess the reads, holding one entry per CDR3 protein. The sample contains about 120,000 distinct CDR3 sequences, over 7% of which appear only once. Sequenced material: whole blood. The receptor source for this set is a human donor in good health. Some clones in this sample may be carry-over from other donors' samples. Both conserved end residues are part of each CDR3.

>TRBJ2-5|TRBV5-1
CASSLEGPYQETQYF
>TRBJ2-2|TRBV2
CASSAGLADTGELFF
>TRBJ1-1|TRBV27
CASSWASNTEAFF
>TRBJ1-2|TRBV10-3
CAISESIIRVDGYTF
>TRBJ2-3|TRBV20-1
CSAPSGGRQYF
>TRBJ2-5|TRBV12-3/TRBV12-4
CASTISGSQETQYF
>TRBJ2-1|TRBV5-1
CASSLVGGGPYNEQFF
>TRBJ2-7|TRBV6-6
CASSYRTGEDEQYF
>TRBJ2-3|TRBV9
CASSVAGLGPDTQYF
>TRBJ1-5|TRBV19
CASSTGTGGWQPQHF
>TRBJ1-1|TRBV7-2
CASSFFARENTEAFF
>TRBJ1-5|TRBV7-2
CASSYRGDQPQHF
>TRBJ1-5|TRBV7-2
CASSLFPGARQPQHF
>TRBJ2-7|TRBV5-1
CASSLGSTGVYEQYF
>TRBJ1-4|TRBV5-1
CASSSDGTTNEKLFF
>TRBJ1-1|TRBV29-1
CSVGGTPNTEAFF
>TRBJ1-5|TRBV6-1
CASRYQHRANQPQHF
>TRBJ2-2|TRBV29-1
CSVAGLAGVTGELFF
>TRBJ2-3|TRBV12-3/TRBV12-4
CASSLRGTRDTQYF
>TRBJ2-7|TRBV7-2
CASSFRGQGGYEQYF
>TRBJ2-3|TRBV29-1
CSVDGGSPTDTQYF
>TRBJ2-7|TRBV20-1
CSVGWAISYEQYF
>TRBJ1-1|TRBV20-1
CSARTGENTEAFF
>TRBJ2-5|TRBV29-1
CSVTPPGLIRETQYF
>TRBJ1-3|TRBV9
CASSVGPGSGNTIYF
>TRBJ2-2|TRBV6-5
CASSYSIRRGNTGELFF
>TRBJ2-1|TRBV9
CASSARSANEQFF
>TRBJ2-1|TRBV27
CASSVTGTGFDEQFF
>TRBJ2-3|TRBV6-2/TRBV6-3
CASSYRGARDTQYF
>TRBJ1-2|TRBV12-3/TRBV12-4
CASSRDINYGYTF
>TRBJ2-3|TRBV6-2/TRBV6-3
CASSFGRRRLAGTDTQYF
>TRBJ2-7|TRBV27
CASNRLGTGSSYEQYF
>TRBJ2-3|TRBV29-1
CSVGTSGGGTDTQYF
>TRBJ1-6|TRBV6-5
CASGSGGVHNSPLHF
>TRBJ2-7|TRBV20-1
CSASSLPKRDDEQYF
>TRBJ2-2|TRBV9
CASSKTVNRGTGELFF
>TRBJ1-2|TRBV12-3/TRBV12-4
CASSLGHGYTF
>TRBJ2-7|TRBV7-9
CASSQVGQGYSEQYF
>TRBJ2-7|TRBV12-3/TRBV12-4
CASSQIRVTEQYF
>TRBJ1-6|TRBV7-9
CASSRGQDNSPLHF
>TRBJ2-3|TRBV4-2
CASSRGETAGGSTDTQYF
>TRBJ2-7|TRBV5-1
CASSLGGNAAYEQYF
>TRBJ2-3|TRBV7-9
CASSFLAGVPDTQYF
>TRBJ1-1|TRBV7-6
CASSSYTNTEAFF
>TRBJ1-5|TRBV5-4
CASSISPDRGQPQHF
>TRBJ2-7|TRBV27
CASSQTGALNEQYF
>TRBJ1-2|TRBV7-9
CASSLGQGADYGYTF
>TRBJ1-3|TRBV19
CASTIPGQVFGNTIYF
>TRBJ1-3|TRBV7-9
CASSLPGGNTIYF
>TRBJ2-1|TRBV7-9
CASSVLAGGPLTKYNEQFF
>TRBJ2-7|TRBV12-3/TRBV12-4
CASSPAGTGRYEQYF
>TRBJ1-6|TRBV7-2
CASSFGSPLHF
>TRBJ2-5|TRBV27
CASSSGEQETQYF
>TRBJ1-4|TRBV28
CATEQGTNEKLFF
>TRBJ2-1|TRBV10-3
CAISAGVGSYNEQFF
>TRBJ2-1|TRBV9
CASSVSSNEQFF
>TRBJ2-2|TRBV7-9
CASSLDTSWGGELFF
>TRBJ2-2|TRBV20-1
CSARAGSVTGELFF
>TRBJ1-1|TRBV7-2
CASSFDRSSTEAFF
>TRBJ2-1|TRBV7-8
CASSLETGNNEQFF